The sequence of this T cell receptor (beta chain) was determined in a study of blood T cell repertoires in COVID-19. Germline values: CDR1 MDHEN, CDR2 SYDVKM. The CDR3 is made up of 15 amino acids. V was shortened by 8 bases and J by 5 bases, with 16 bases between the two germline ends. In the original processing: By means of reference gene primer amplification, nucleated cell counts were estimated. Generated by immunoSEQ multiplex PCR, the TCRdb table keeps only in-frame clones and is missing some. V and J calls and clone size are as listed in that table; D and trimming were resolved from the DNA. The sample carries 200,000 or so clones, roughly 80% recorded once. This clone has only a few counts.

This receptor was obtained from a human donor in a cohort sampled during active COVID-19. What was sequenced was peripheral blood. The chain is built from TRBV28 and TRBJ1-6; no clear D gene. As DNA, the CDR3 is TGTGCCAGCGGACGGACTGAGACTAATAATTCACCCCTCCACTTT. Its protein is CASGRTETNNSPLHF.